This is a list of T cell receptor beta chains from one sample in a study of shared clonotypes between healthy human individuals. Assay: immunoSEQ multiplex PCR; the TCRdb copy retains only in-frame clones and omits some. Among some 500,000 clones listed, approximately 79% were seen once. Sequencing was carried out using PBMCs. These receptors all come from a woman aged 40 to 50 in good health. Some clones in this sample may be carry-over from other donors' samples. Both conserved end residues are part of each CDR3. A D gene is named only where the DNA matches it firmly. Size is stated for part of the rows, as once, few or many counts, or as a class when the clone is expanded.

d_gene,abundance,j_gene,v_gene,CDR3nt,CDR3aa
TRBD1,-,TRBJ2-7,TRBV27,TGTGCCAGCAGACCAAGGGCAGGGGGCTACGAGCAGTACTTC,CASRPRAGGYEQYF
-,once,TRBJ2-5,TRBV28,TGTGCCATTGGATGGCCCTTCCAAGAGACCCAGTACTTC,CAIGWPFQETQYF
-,-,TRBJ1-4,TRBV18,TGTGCCAGCTCACCGACTAGGGGGGGAGAAAAACTGTTTTTT,CASSPTRGGEKLFF
-,once,TRBJ2-5,TRBV7-2,TGTGCCAGCAGCCCTCCGCCAGGGGGGGAGACCCAGTACTTC,CASSPPPGGETQYF
-,-,TRBJ2-7,TRBV28,TGTGCCAGCAGCCAAGGGGTCGGCTACGAGCAGTACTTC,CASSQGVGYEQYF
-,-,TRBJ1-2,TRBV28,TGTGCCAGCAGCCGGCGCGAGGCCTATGGCTACACCTTC,CASSRREAYGYTF
-,few,TRBJ1-2,TRBV29-1,TGCAGCGTTCCCACAGGATCTAACTATGGCTACACCTTC,CSVPTGSNYGYTF
-,once,TRBJ1-4,TRBV5-1,TGCGCCAGCAGCTTGGTCCCGGGAGGGGGTAATGAAAAACTGTTTTTT,CASSLVPGGGNEKLFF
-,once,TRBJ1-1,TRBV23-1,TGCGCCAGCAGTCAATCTGCGGCCCCAAGAAACACTGAAGCTTTCTTT,CASSQSAAPRNTEAFF
TRBD2,once,TRBJ2-7,TRBV7-8,TGTGCCAGCAGCCCAAGACTAGCGGGAGGCCCCTACGAGCAGTACTTC,CASSPRLAGGPYEQYF
-,-,TRBJ1-2,TRBV6-6,TGTGCCAGCAGCGAGCTATCTGGAGGCTACACCTTC,CASSELSGGYTF
TRBD2,-,TRBJ2-5,TRBV4-1,TGCGCCAGCAGCCAAGGGACTAGCCGAGAGACCCAGTACTTC,CASSQGTSRETQYF
TRBD2,-,TRBJ2-5,TRBV5-1,TGCGCCAGCAGCTTGTTAGCGGGAGTCGGGGAGACCCAGTACTTC,CASSLLAGVGETQYF
TRBD1,-,TRBJ1-3,TRBV30,TGTGCCTGGACGGAGGGGGCGAACACCATATATTTT,CAWTEGANTIYF
TRBD1,-,TRBJ1-5,TRBV10-1,TGCGCCAGACCCGGGACAGTGATTAATCAGCCCCAGCATTTT,CARPGTVINQPQHF
-,once,TRBJ1-5,TRBV2,TGTGCCAGCAGTGTTGGGGGGGGGTGGCAGCCCCAGCATTTT,CASSVGGGWQPQHF
TRBD2,-,TRBJ2-2,TRBV28,TGTGCCAGCAGTCGGGGACTAGCGGGATTTAATGCCGGGGAGCTGTTTTTT,CASSRGLAGFNAGELFF
-,-,TRBJ1-2,TRBV29-1,TGCAGCAAGTCCTCAAACTATGGCTACGCCTTC,CSKSSNYGYAF
-,-,TRBJ2-7,TRBV27,TGTGCCAGCAGTTTAAAATCCTCGACTCTACGTCCAGACTACGAGCAGTACTTC,CASSLKSSTLRPDYEQYF
-,-,TRBJ2-1,TRBV29-1,TGCAGCGTTACCGACGACCCAAGGCTCGGTGAGCAGTTCTTC,CSVTDDPRLGEQFF
-,-,TRBJ1-4,TRBV7-9,TGTGCCAGCAGCTTAGGAGGGTCTGAAAAACTGTTTTTT,CASSLGGSEKLFF
-,-,TRBJ2-7,TRBV28,TGTGCCAGCAGTTTCCGGCTCGACAGCCTAACCTACGAGCAGTACTTC,CASSFRLDSLTYEQYF
-,few,TRBJ1-5,TRBV28,TGTGCCAGCAGTTTATTGGGGACACATCAGCCCCAGCATTTT,CASSLLGTHQPQHF
-,-,TRBJ2-5,TRBV6-5,TGTGCCAGCGGGGCCCCCGGGGGCCTCGGGGAGACCCAGTACTTC,CASGAPGGLGETQYF
TRBD1,-,TRBJ2-7,TRBV5-1,TGCGCCAGCAGCTTGGAACCTCCGGGACAGGGCTACGAGCAGTACTTC,CASSLEPPGQGYEQYF
-,-,TRBJ2-3,TRBV5-6,TGTGCCAGCAGCCTTACAACCAGGGTTTCAGATACGCAGTATTTT,CASSLTTRVSDTQYF
-,-,TRBJ1-1,TRBV5-1,TGCGCCAGCAGCTTGGAGGGGCGAGGCTCTGAAGCTTTCTTT,CASSLEGRGSEAFF
TRBD1,-,TRBJ2-1,TRBV19,TGTGCCAGTAGGGACAGGGACTACAATGAGCAGTTCTTC,CASRDRDYNEQFF
-,-,TRBJ2-7,TRBV11-2,TGTGCCAGCAGCTTATACCAATACGAGCAGTACTTC,CASSLYQYEQYF
TRBD2,-,TRBJ2-3,TRBV11-2,TGTGCCAGCAGGTCACTAGCGGGAGGGCCTTCACCGCAGTATTTT,CASRSLAGGPSPQYF
-,-,TRBJ2-1,TRBV27,TGTGCCAGCAGTCCTTTATCGGGACATGAGCAGTTCTTC,CASSPLSGHEQFF
-,-,TRBJ1-2,TRBV18,TGTGCCAGCTCATCCCCATCGGTCGGGGGGTTGAGTAACTATGGCTACACCTTC,CASSSPSVGGLSNYGYTF
-,-,TRBJ2-7,TRBV9,TGTGCCAGCAGCGTAGGGACAAGGGACGAGCAGTACTTC,CASSVGTRDEQYF
-,once,TRBJ2-4,TRBV11-1,TGTGCCAGCAGCTTAGACGAAAACATTCAGTACTTC,CASSLDENIQYF
-,-,TRBJ1-2,TRBV11-2,TGTGCCAGCAGCTTAAAGGAAGGGGCATCCTATGGCTACACCTTC,CASSLKEGASYGYTF
TRBD2,-,TRBJ2-1,TRBV9,TGTGCCAGCAGCGTAGGGCTAGCGGGCTACAATGAGCAGTTCTTC,CASSVGLAGYNEQFF
-,-,TRBJ2-7,TRBV7-6,TGTGCCAGCAGCCCACAGGGTAACGAGCAGTACTTC,CASSPQGNEQYF
-,-,TRBJ2-3,TRBV6-6,TGTGCCAGCAGGCGTTTAGGGTCGCGCCTTAGGGCGCAGTATTTT,CASRRLGSRLRAQYF
-,-,TRBJ1-3,TRBV7-9,TGTGCCAGCAGCAACGGGCAGTCTGGAAACACCATATATTTT,CASSNGQSGNTIYF
-,-,TRBJ2-4,TRBV5-1,TGCGCCAGCAGCTTGGCATCTTATGAGGTAGCCAAAAACATTCAGTACTTC,CASSLASYEVAKNIQYF
-,-,TRBJ1-4,TRBV7-9,TGTGCCAGCAGCCAAGAGCAGTCTCTATTAAATGAAAAACTGTTTTTT,CASSQEQSLLNEKLFF
TRBD2,-,TRBJ2-1,TRBV7-2,TGTGCCAGCAGCTTAGGTTGGAAGGGACTAGCTTCCTACAATGAGCAGTTCTTC,CASSLGWKGLASYNEQFF
-,-,TRBJ2-1,TRBV5-1,TGCGCCAGCAGCTTGTCGAGCTCCTACAATGAGCAGTTCTTC,CASSLSSSYNEQFF
TRBD1,few,TRBJ2-7,TRBV6-6,TGTGCCAGCAGTTACGGGCAGGGGGCCTCCTACGAGCAGTACTTC,CASSYGQGASYEQYF
TRBD2,-,TRBJ2-5,TRBV29-1,TGCAGCGTTGAAGCGGTGCCTAGCGGGCAGGGGGAGACCCAGTACTTC,CSVEAVPSGQGETQYF
-,-,TRBJ2-7,TRBV19,TGTGCCAGTAGTCCCGCCGGCAGGGGAAGCTCCTACGAGCAGTACTTC,CASSPAGRGSSYEQYF
TRBD1,-,TRBJ1-5,TRBV5-6,TGTGCCAGCAGTCACAACGGACAGGGCCATAGCAATCAGCCCCAGCATTTT,CASSHNGQGHSNQPQHF
TRBD1,-,TRBJ2-1,TRBV28,TGTGCCAGCAGTTTAAGGCAGGGGGCTATACCGAGCTCCTACAATGAGCAGTTCTTC,CASSLRQGAIPSSYNEQFF
-,-,TRBJ2-1,TRBV10-3,TGTGCCATATCAAGGGGGGCAAGCTACAATGAGCAGTTCTTC,CAISRGASYNEQFF
TRBD1,-,TRBJ1-4,TRBV27,TGTGCCAGCAGTTCCCGGACAGGTTTAACTGAAAAACTGTTTTTT,CASSSRTGLTEKLFF
-,-,TRBJ2-3,TRBV11-3,TGTGCCAGCAGCTTAGAAGGGGCGCTGACAGATACGCAGTATTTT,CASSLEGALTDTQYF